The subject of this entry is one T cell receptor (beta chain). The sample originates from a study of T cell changes during pregnancy in multiple sclerosis. This CDR3 contains 15 residues. CDR1 and CDR2 from the germline V gene are ENHRY and SYGVKD. V lost 6 bases, J lost 4 bases, and 6 bases stayed unmatched. Generated by immunoSEQ multiplex PCR, the TCRdb table keeps only in-frame clones and is missing some. The table has about 60,000 clones, 91% seen once. The source of this sequence is a female donor with multiple sclerosis, enrolled in a pregnancy study. Sequencing was performed on CD4+ T cells from peripheral blood mononuclear cells, taken in the first trimester of pregnancy. The chain uses TRBV10-3 and TRBJ2-2, with 9 bases lining up with TRBD2. In DNA form, the CDR3 reads TGTGCCATCAGACGACTAGCGGCGGCCACCGGGGAGCTGTTTTTT. Translating it yields CAIRRLAAATGELFF.